This entry is about one TCR beta chain. This sample was included in a study of early T cells in non-severe SARS-CoV-2 infection. About the study: Sequencing input comprised bulk RNA from unsorted whole blood; chain pairing was not available.

Unique molecular identifiers were attached to individual cDNA molecules. TCRdb recomputed calls from the 5' RACE reads with MiXCR, one row per CDR3 protein. The data hold 28,000 or so distinct CDR3 sequences, with 3.5% to 4.5% observed a single time. Sequenced input: whole blood. The sequence was obtained from an adult who was a healthcare worker with PCR-confirmed SARS-CoV-2 infection or an uninfected control (not recorded which).

CDR3: CASIPLSGARPRGDTQYF. CDR3 DNA sequence: TGTGCCAGCATACCTCTAAGTGGGGCACGGCCTAGGGGAGATACGCAGTATTTT. This chain connects TRBV6-5 to TRBJ2-3, with a possible D match to TRBD1 (5 bases). Trimming removed 7 bases at V and 5 bases at J, with 28 bases between. The CDR3 loop spans 18 amino acids. Germline lookup yields CDR1 MNHEY and CDR2 SVGAGI.